The clone carrying this T cell receptor beta chain was picked up many times. The antigen remains undetermined. CDR1 is SGHRS, CDR2 YFSETQ, per germline. Trimming removed 2 bases at V and 3 bases at J, with 12 bases between. The CDR3 spans 15 residues. The record originates from a study of T cells in Graves' hyperthyroidism and ophthalmopathy. Whole-study context: At initial diagnosis, before any treatment had begun, peripheral blood was obtained. Findings of the study overall: It was a median approximately six months before onset that the model predicted ophthalmopathy.

It was RNA transcripts that yielded the amplified TCR beta CDR3 regions. The HTBI primer set was used in a first-round RT-PCR of the TCR CDR3. TCRdb reprocessed the multiplex PCR reads via MiXCR and lists one record per CDR3 protein. The sample shows about 690,000 distinct CDR3 sequences, roughly a sixth of them seen only once. This TCR derives from a man aged 45 to 65 with Graves' hyperthyroidism. Source material: blood. The chain has TRBV5-1 and TRBJ2-1, with D perhaps matching TRBD1 (5 bases). CDR3 in DNA: TGCGCCAGCAGCTTACCGGACACCTTCTACAATGAGCAGTTCTTC. Protein sequence: CASSLPDTFYNEQFF.